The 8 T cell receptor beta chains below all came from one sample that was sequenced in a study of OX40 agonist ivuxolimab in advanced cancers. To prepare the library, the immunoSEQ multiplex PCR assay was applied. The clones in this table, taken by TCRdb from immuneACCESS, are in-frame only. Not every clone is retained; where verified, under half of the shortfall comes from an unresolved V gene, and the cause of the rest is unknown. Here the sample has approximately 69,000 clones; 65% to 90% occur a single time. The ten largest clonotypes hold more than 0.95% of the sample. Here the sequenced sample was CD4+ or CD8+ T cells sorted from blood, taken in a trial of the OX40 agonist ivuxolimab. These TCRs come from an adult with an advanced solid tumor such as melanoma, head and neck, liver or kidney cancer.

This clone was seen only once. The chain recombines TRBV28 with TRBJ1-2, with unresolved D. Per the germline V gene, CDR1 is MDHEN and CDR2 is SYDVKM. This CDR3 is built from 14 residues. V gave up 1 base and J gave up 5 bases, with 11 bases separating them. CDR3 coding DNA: TGTGCCAGCAGTTTATCAACGAGGGATTATGGCTACACCTTC. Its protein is CASSLSTRDYGYTF.

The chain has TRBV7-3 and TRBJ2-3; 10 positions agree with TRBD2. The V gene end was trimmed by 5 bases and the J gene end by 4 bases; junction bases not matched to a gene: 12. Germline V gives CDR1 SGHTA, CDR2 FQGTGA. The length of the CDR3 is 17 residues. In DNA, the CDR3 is TGTGCCAGCAGCCAAAACTTAGCGGGGGGCGGCGCAGATACGCAGTATTTT. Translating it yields CASSQNLAGGGADTQYF.

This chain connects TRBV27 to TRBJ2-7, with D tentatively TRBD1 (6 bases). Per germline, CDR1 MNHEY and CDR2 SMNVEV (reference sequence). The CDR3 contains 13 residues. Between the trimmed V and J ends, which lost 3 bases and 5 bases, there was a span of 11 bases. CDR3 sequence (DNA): TGTGCCAGCAGTTTGTGGGGGCCACACGAGCAGTACTTC. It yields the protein CASSLWGPHEQYF.

CDR3 in DNA: TGCGCCAGCAGCTCGGAGGGGACAAACACCATATATTTT. It encodes CASSSEGTNTIYF. The V and J genes are TRBV5-1 and TRBJ1-3; TRBD1 might be the D (5 bases). CDR1 and CDR2 (germline): SGHRS, YFSETQ. This CDR3 comprises 13 residues. The V and J ends lost 3 bases and 6 bases respectively, with 10 bases between them.

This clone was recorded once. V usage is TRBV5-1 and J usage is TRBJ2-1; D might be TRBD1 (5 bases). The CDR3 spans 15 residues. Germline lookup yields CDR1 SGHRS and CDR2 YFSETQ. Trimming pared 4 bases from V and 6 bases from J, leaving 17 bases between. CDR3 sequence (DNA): TGCGCCAGCAGCCCTACAAGCTGGGGCCCCAATGAGCAGTTCTTC. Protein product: CASSPTSWGPNEQFF.

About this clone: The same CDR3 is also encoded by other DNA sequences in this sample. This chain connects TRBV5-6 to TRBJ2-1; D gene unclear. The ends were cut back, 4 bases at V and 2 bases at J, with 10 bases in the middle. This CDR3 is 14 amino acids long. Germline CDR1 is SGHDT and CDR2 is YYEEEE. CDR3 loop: CASSDSWTYNEQFF. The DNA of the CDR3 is TGTGCCAGCAGCGATAGTTGGACCTACAATGAGCAGTTCTTC.

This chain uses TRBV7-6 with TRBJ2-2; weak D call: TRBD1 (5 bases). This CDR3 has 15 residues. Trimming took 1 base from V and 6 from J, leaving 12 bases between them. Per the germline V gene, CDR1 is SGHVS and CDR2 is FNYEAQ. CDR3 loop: CASSLEDTVSGELFF. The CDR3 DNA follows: TGTGCCAGCAGCTTAGAGGACACGGTCTCCGGGGAGCTGTTTTTT.

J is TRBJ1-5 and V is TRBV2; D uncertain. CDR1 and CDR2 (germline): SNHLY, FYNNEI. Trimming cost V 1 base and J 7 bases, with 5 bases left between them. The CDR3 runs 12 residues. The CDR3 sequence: CASSEEGQPQHF. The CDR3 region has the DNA TGTGCCAGCAGTGAAGAGGGACAGCCCCAGCATTTT.